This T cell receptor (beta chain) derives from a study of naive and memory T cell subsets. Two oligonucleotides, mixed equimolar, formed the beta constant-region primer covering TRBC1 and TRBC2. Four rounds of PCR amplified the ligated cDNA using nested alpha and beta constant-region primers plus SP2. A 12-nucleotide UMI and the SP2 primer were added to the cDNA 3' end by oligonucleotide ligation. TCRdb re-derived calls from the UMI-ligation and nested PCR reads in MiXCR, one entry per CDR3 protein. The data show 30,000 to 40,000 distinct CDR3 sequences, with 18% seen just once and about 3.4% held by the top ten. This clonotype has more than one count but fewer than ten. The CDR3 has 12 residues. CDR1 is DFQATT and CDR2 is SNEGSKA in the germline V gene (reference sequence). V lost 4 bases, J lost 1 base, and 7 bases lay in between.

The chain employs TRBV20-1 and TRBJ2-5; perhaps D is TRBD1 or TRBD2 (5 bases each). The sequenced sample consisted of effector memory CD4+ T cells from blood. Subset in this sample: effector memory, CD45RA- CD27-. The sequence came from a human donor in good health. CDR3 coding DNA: TGCAGTGCTATGGGACGCCAAGAGACCCAGTACTTC. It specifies CSAMGRQETQYF.